The T cell receptor (beta chain) described here comes from a study of identifying expanded T cells in peripheral blood (dated by TCRdb to between 2017 and 2020). A note on the overall study: Separate aliquots of the same genomic DNA pool were sequenced to produce technical replicates, and four replicates were compared in pairs.

Here is what the overall study found, with its caveats: Across all healthy-donor time intervals, the beta-binomial model significantly cut both the number of clones called differentially abundant and the false-positive rate. The authors expected that over much longer intervals, such as months to years, biological variance in healthy repertoires might increase even further. Between technical replicates the binomial model flagged about 1.2 differentially abundant clones, whereas over about 2 weeks the binomial model flagged about 15 and over four weeks approximately 20. Across all healthy donors, variance in clone template counts between roughly 2-week samples was found to increase significantly with total template count.

The immunoSEQ Assay, which relies on bias-controlled multiplex PCR amplification of genomic DNA, was used to profile TCRbeta CDR3 regions. Under the source paper's analysis protocol: The absolute abundance of each unique TCRbeta CDR3 region was quantified after sequences were collapsed and filtered. Differential abundance was assessed using a binomial (Fisher-equivalent) model and a beta-binomial model in which time-dependent variance fitted from healthy donors was added. Clones with fewer than 5 combined templates were excluded, and clones with Benjamini-Hochberg FDR below 0.01 were called differentially abundant. The form v = (b*log(k)+a)^2 was used to model beta-binomial variance as a function of total template count across the two samples. TCRdb stores this immuneACCESS table with in-frame sequences only. Part of the clones is absent; in the studies checked, under half of the shortfall reflects unresolved V genes, and no reason is known for the rest. V, J and clone size are taken as reported in that table, and D and trimming were inferred from the DNA itself. A total of 75,000 to 95,000 clones appear in this sample, 70% to 90% of them only once. Jointly, the top ten make up around 4.5% of the sample.

No immune events such as infections were documented for the healthy donors during the collection period. Time-dependent variance in a beta-binomial model of T-cell clone differential abundance was calibrated using healthy-donor blood repertoires as a training cohort. The training cohort comprised roughly ten healthy donors, 3 female and 7 male. On average the donors were approximately 42 years old, and their ages spanned about 25 to 64 years. Whole blood from each healthy donor was obtained from a commercial supplier and was collected at three time points around 15 days apart. For immunosequencing, genomic DNA was extracted from whole blood that had not been sorted. Trimming removed 3 bases from V and 1 base from J, leaving 9 bases between the germline ends. As encoded in the germline V gene (reference sequence), CDR1 is PRHDT while CDR2 is FYEKMQ. Including the terminal cysteine and phenylalanine, the CDR3 comprises 14 residues. Just the 42-base CDR3 DNA is kept, in frame starting at base 1.

Regarding this clone: This receptor's antigen is unknown. Base qualities are not recorded, but no much larger clone differs from it by a single base.

This clonotype was sampled from a person aged 18 to 75 in good health. Sequences were obtained from blood. The chain is made from TRBV13 and TRBJ1-1; perhaps TRBD1 is the D gene, with 6 bases matching. The encoded CDR3 is CASSFTGQNTEAFF. The DNA sequence is as follows: TGTGCCAGCAGCTTTACGGGACAGAACACTGAAGCTTTCTTT.